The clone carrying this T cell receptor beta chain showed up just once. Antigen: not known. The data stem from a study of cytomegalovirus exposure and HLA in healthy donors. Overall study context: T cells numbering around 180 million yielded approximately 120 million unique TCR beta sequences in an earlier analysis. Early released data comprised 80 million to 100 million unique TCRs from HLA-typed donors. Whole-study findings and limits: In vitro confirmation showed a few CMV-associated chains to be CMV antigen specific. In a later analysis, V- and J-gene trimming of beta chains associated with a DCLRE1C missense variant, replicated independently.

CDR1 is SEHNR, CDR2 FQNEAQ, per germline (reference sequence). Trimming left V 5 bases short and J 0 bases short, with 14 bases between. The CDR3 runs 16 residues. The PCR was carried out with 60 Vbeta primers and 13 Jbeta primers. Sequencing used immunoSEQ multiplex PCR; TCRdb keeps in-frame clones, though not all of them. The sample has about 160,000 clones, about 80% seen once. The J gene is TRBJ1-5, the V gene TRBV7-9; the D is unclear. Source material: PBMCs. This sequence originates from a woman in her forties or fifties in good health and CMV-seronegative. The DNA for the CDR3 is TGTGCCAGCAGCCCTGGATGGGCAGATAGCAATCAGCCCCAGCATTTT. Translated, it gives CASSPGWADSNQPQHF.